This is a list of T cell receptor beta chains from one sample in a study of technical replicates of blood from several donors. The table came from immunoSEQ multiplex PCR; TCRdb's copy has only in-frame clones and leaves some out. The profile covers tens of thousands of clones, with roughly 92% appearing a single time and approximately 0.34% taken by the ten largest. The sample consisted of T cells isolated from PBMCs. Receptors were obtained from a human donor in good health. Each CDR3 is given with its conserved first and last residue. A D gene is named only where the DNA matches it firmly. Size is omitted from some rows. Given values are once, few, many or a class for expanded clones.

j_gene	d_gene	abundance	v_gene	CDR3aa	CDR3nt
TRBJ2-1	TRBD2	NA	TRBV5-1	CASSLASSGRAEEQFF	TGCGCCAGCAGCTTGGCGTCTAGCGGGAGGGCCGAGGAGCAGTTCTTC
TRBJ1-2	TRBD1	once	TRBV15	CATSRPKTGSDGYTF	TGTGCCACCAGCAGACCGAAGACAGGGTCCGATGGCTACACCTTC
TRBJ1-5	TRBD1	NA	TRBV6-5	CASSSRQGVNQPQHF	TGTGCCAGCAGTTCTCGACAGGGCGTCAATCAGCCCCAGCATTTT
TRBJ2-1	TRBD2	NA	TRBV4-2	CASSQAPSGRAMTSYNEQFF	TGTGCCAGCAGCCAAGCTCCTAGCGGGAGGGCCATGACCTCCTACAATGAGCAGTTCTTC
TRBJ2-2	NA	NA	TRBV5-1	CASNTQGLNTGELFF	TGCGCCAGCAACACACAGGGTTTGAACACCGGGGAGCTGTTTTTT
TRBJ1-4	TRBD1	NA	TRBV9	CASSVEDRANEKLFF	TGTGCCAGCAGCGTAGAGGACAGGGCTAATGAAAAACTGTTTTTT
TRBJ2-2	TRBD2	once	TRBV10-3	CAISETSGRKNTGELFF	TGTGCCATCAGTGAGACTAGCGGGAGGAAAAACACCGGGGAGCTGTTTTTT
TRBJ2-7	NA	NA	TRBV11-3	CASSLEGQDEQYF	TGTGCCAGCAGCTTAGAGGGACAAGACGAGCAGTACTTC
TRBJ1-1	NA	NA	TRBV7-3	CASGVQGWTEAFF	TGTGCCAGCGGAGTCCAAGGTTGGACTGAAGCTTTCTTT
TRBJ2-2	NA	NA	TRBV5-1	CASSLSNPAGELFF	TGCGCCAGCAGCTTATCGAATCCGGCCGGGGAGCTGTTTTTT
TRBJ1-5	NA	once	TRBV6-1	CASSDGRSISHQPQHF	TGTGCCAGCAGTGACGGGAGGTCTATTAGCCATCAGCCCCAGCATTTT
TRBJ1-1	NA	few	TRBV30	CAWSTGGAVTEAFF	TGTGCCTGGAGTACCGGAGGGGCCGTCACTGAAGCTTTCTTT
TRBJ1-1	TRBD1	NA	TRBV6-1	CASRDRGNTEAFF	TGTGCCAGCAGGGACAGGGGGAACACTGAAGCTTTCTTT
TRBJ2-5	TRBD1	NA	TRBV27	CASSKQGAGETQYF	TGTGCCAGCAGTAAGCAGGGGGCCGGAGAGACCCAGTACTTC
TRBJ2-2	TRBD1	NA	TRBV29-1	CSVYQGVNTGELFF	TGCAGCGTGTACCAGGGGGTGAACACCGGGGAGCTGTTTTTT
TRBJ1-5	NA	NA	TRBV23-1	CASSQSRQPQHF	TGCGCCAGCAGTCAATCTCGGCAGCCCCAGCATTTT
TRBJ2-7	NA	NA	TRBV10-3	CAISARQDLSDEQYF	TGTGCCATCAGCGCCCGACAGGACCTGTCGGACGAGCAGTACTTC
TRBJ2-7	NA	NA	TRBV4-2	CASSQDIGGSLSEQYF	TGTGCCAGCAGCCAAGATATAGGAGGGAGTTTGAGCGAGCAGTACTTC
TRBJ1-1	NA	few	TRBV25-1	CASSEGRGLNTEAFF	TGTGCCAGCAGTGAAGGTCGAGGTTTGAACACTGAAGCTTTCTTT
TRBJ1-1	NA	once	TRBV19	CASRSGVTEAFF	TGTGCCAGTAGATCGGGGGTCACTGAAGCTTTCTTT
TRBJ1-1	NA	NA	TRBV9	CASSVMTADTEAFF	TGTGCCAGCAGCGTGATGACGGCGGACACTGAAGCTTTCTTT
TRBJ2-5	TRBD1	NA	TRBV7-2	CASSLEDRWETQYF	TGTGCCAGCAGCTTAGAGGACAGGTGGGAGACCCAGTACTTC
TRBJ2-1	TRBD2	NA	TRBV10-3	CAISDPTSGSDEQFF	TGTGCCATCAGTGATCCGACTAGCGGGAGTGATGAGCAGTTCTTC
TRBJ2-1	TRBD2	NA	TRBV12-5	CASGLPRTGTSEYNEQFF	TGTGCTAGTGGTTTGCCACGAACCGGGACTAGCGAATACAATGAGCAGTTCTTC